The entry below describes one TCR beta chain. The source of the sample is a study of blood T cell repertoires in COVID-19. Across the study: Spain, Italy and the United States supplied samples that represented acute and convalescent COVID-19. Nucleic acid was either cDNA or gDNA, and it came from T cells, B-cell-depleted T cells, or PBMCs.

How the authors handled the data: Scientists estimated how many nucleated cells there were by amplifying reference gene primers. Only in-frame clones appear in the TCRdb table, and some are missing; sequencing was by immunoSEQ multiplex PCR. V and J calls and clone size are as listed in that table; D and trimming were resolved from the DNA. The sample lists 150,000 or so clones, approximately 83% occurring once. CDR1 and CDR2 (germline): SEHNR, FQNEAQ (reference sequence). The CDR3 loop spans 13 amino acids. V gave up 6 bases and J gave up 7 bases, with 12 bases separating them. The genes are TRBV7-9 and TRBJ1-4; TRBD1 might be the D (5 bases). This TCR came from an older woman with acute or convalescent COVID-19. The specimen sequenced was peripheral blood. The CDR3 DNA reads as TGTGCCAGCAGGCGGGACCTGGGTGAAAAACTGTTTTTT. Translating it yields CASRRDLGEKLFF.